Reported below is one T cell receptor (beta chain). Its antigen is currently unknown. The sample comes from a study of identical twins. General study results and limits: Findings depended on cross-sectional statistics rather than tracking the same donors. Out-of-frame alpha sequences common to twins were enriched for low generation probability. In beta out-of-frame sequences, the excess sharing between twins was weaker.

V dropped 6 bases and J dropped 6 bases, with 8 bases sitting between them. This CDR3 region has 12 residues. Per germline, CDR1 SGHVT and CDR2 SQSDAQ. MiXCR was run by TCRdb on the 5' RACE reads, yielding one entry per CDR3 protein. The sample records 1.5 million to 2 million distinct CDR3 sequences, 25% to 35% being singletons. Sequencing input: cord blood. This receptor was identified in a newborn girl in good health. V and J are TRBV7-4 and TRBJ1-4, with a possible D match to TRBD1 (5 bases). CDR3 nucleotide sequence: TGTGCCAGCAGAAGGGGTTATGAAAAACTGTTTTTT. Amino acid sequence: CASRRGYEKLFF.